The rows below give T cell receptor beta chains drawn from one sample of a study of radiotherapy plus CTLA-4 blockade in lung cancer. The table came from immunoSEQ multiplex PCR; TCRdb's copy has only in-frame clones and leaves some out. The data contain 60,000 or so clones, more than 60% of them singletons. The sample consisted of peripheral blood, taken from a patient treated with radiotherapy plus ipilimumab. Receptors originate from a human donor with non-small cell lung cancer who had a partial response to radiotherapy plus ipilimumab. CDR3s include the opening cysteine and the closing phenylalanine or tryptophan. Each record gives: CDR3 protein, CDR3 DNA, D gene, clone size, V gene, J gene. The D gene is left open where the match is weak. The size field is filled for only some rows; it gives once, few, many or a size class.

CDR3aa: CASSGPGRTEAFF; CDR3nt: TGTGCCAGCAGTGGTCCGGGGAGGACTGAAGCTTTCTTT; d_gene: .; abundance: .; v_gene: TRBV25-1; j_gene: TRBJ1-1
CDR3aa: CASRPTVHSYEQYF; CDR3nt: TGTGCCAGCAGGCCGACAGTACACTCCTACGAGCAGTACTTC; d_gene: .; abundance: .; v_gene: TRBV6-5; j_gene: TRBJ2-7
CDR3aa: CASRPTGGLTEAFF; CDR3nt: TGTGCCAGCAGACCTACAGGGGGCCTCACTGAAGCTTTCTTT; d_gene: TRBD1; abundance: .; v_gene: TRBV6-5; j_gene: TRBJ1-1
CDR3aa: CASSLDGQGTYEQYF; CDR3nt: TGCGCCAGCAGCTTGGACGGACAGGGGACTTACGAGCAGTACTTC; d_gene: TRBD1; abundance: .; v_gene: TRBV5-1; j_gene: TRBJ2-7
CDR3aa: CASSLTGKETQYF; CDR3nt: TGTGCCAGCAGTTTAACAGGGAAAGAGACCCAGTACTTC; d_gene: .; abundance: .; v_gene: TRBV27; j_gene: TRBJ2-5
CDR3aa: CASSGDLGGSSYEQYF; CDR3nt: TGTGCCAGCAGCGGTGATTTGGGGGGGAGCTCCTACGAGCAGTACTTC; d_gene: TRBD2; abundance: .; v_gene: TRBV7-2; j_gene: TRBJ2-7
CDR3aa: CASTLNTPIGELFF; CDR3nt: TGTGCCAGCACTTTGAACACCCCCATCGGGGAGCTGTTTTTT; d_gene: .; abundance: .; v_gene: TRBV6-6; j_gene: TRBJ2-2
CDR3aa: CASSDNSQETQYF; CDR3nt: TGTGCCAGCAGTGACAACAGCCAAGAGACCCAGTACTTC; d_gene: .; abundance: .; v_gene: TRBV25-1; j_gene: TRBJ2-5
CDR3aa: CASSRRDTHLNYGYTF; CDR3nt: TGTGCCAGCAGTCGCAGGGACACTCACCTTAACTATGGCTACACCTTC; d_gene: .; abundance: .; v_gene: TRBV28; j_gene: TRBJ1-2
CDR3aa: CASSRTGDLYGYTF; CDR3nt: TGTGCCAGCAGTAGAACAGGGGACCTCTATGGCTACACCTTC; d_gene: TRBD1; abundance: .; v_gene: TRBV2; j_gene: TRBJ1-2
CDR3aa: CASTAGFMNTEAFF; CDR3nt: TGTGCCAGTACCGCGGGGTTCATGAACACTGAAGCTTTCTTT; d_gene: .; abundance: .; v_gene: TRBV19; j_gene: TRBJ1-1
CDR3aa: CASSQEDSGLKSYGYTF; CDR3nt: TGCGCCAGCAGCCAAGAGGACTCGGGGTTGAAATCCTATGGCTACACCTTC; d_gene: .; abundance: .; v_gene: TRBV4-1; j_gene: TRBJ1-2
CDR3aa: CASSAGGLGPYEQYF; CDR3nt: TGTGCCAGCAGCGCCGGAGGCCTAGGCCCCTACGAGCAGTACTTC; d_gene: .; abundance: .; v_gene: TRBV9; j_gene: TRBJ2-7
CDR3aa: CASSLDPSGGFQETQYF; CDR3nt: TGCGCCAGCAGCTTGGACCCTAGCGGGGGGTTCCAAGAGACCCAGTACTTC; d_gene: TRBD2; abundance: once; v_gene: TRBV5-1; j_gene: TRBJ2-5
CDR3aa: CASSTDRGNTEAFF; CDR3nt: TGTGCCAGCAGCACTGACAGGGGAAACACTGAAGCTTTCTTT; d_gene: TRBD1; abundance: few; v_gene: TRBV9; j_gene: TRBJ1-1
CDR3aa: CASSATGEKLFF; CDR3nt: TGTGCCAGCAGTGCCACCGGGGAAAAACTGTTTTTT; d_gene: .; abundance: medium-sized; v_gene: TRBV6-5; j_gene: TRBJ1-4
CDR3aa: CASSLGRTSGGVETQYF; CDR3nt: TGTGCCAGCAGCTTAGGAAGGACTAGCGGGGGGGTGGAGACCCAGTACTTC; d_gene: TRBD2; abundance: .; v_gene: TRBV11-2; j_gene: TRBJ2-5
CDR3aa: CASSSRDRGLGGELFF; CDR3nt: TGTGCCAGCAGCTCCCGGGACAGGGGGCTCGGCGGGGAGCTGTTTTTT; d_gene: TRBD1; abundance: .; v_gene: TRBV11-3; j_gene: TRBJ2-2
CDR3aa: CASRPPGEGSPLHF; CDR3nt: TGTGCCAGCAGGCCTCCCGGGGAGGGCTCACCCCTCCACTTT; d_gene: .; abundance: .; v_gene: TRBV7-9; j_gene: TRBJ1-6
CDR3aa: CASSPGDGRGGTYNEQFF; CDR3nt: TGTGCCAGCAGCCCGGGCGATGGGCGGGGGGGAACCTACAATGAGCAGTTCTTC; d_gene: TRBD2; abundance: .; v_gene: TRBV5-6; j_gene: TRBJ2-1
CDR3aa: CASRRPGLSYEQYF; CDR3nt: TGTGCCAGCAGGCGACCGGGACTCTCCTACGAGCAGTACTTC; d_gene: .; abundance: .; v_gene: TRBV28; j_gene: TRBJ2-7
CDR3aa: CASSPSGGREQYF; CDR3nt: TGTGCCAGCAGCCCTAGCGGGGGGCGGGAGCAGTACTTC; d_gene: TRBD2; abundance: .; v_gene: TRBV6-4; j_gene: TRBJ2-7
CDR3aa: CASSEWGGEETQYF; CDR3nt: TGTGCCAGCAGTGAGTGGGGGGGCGAGGAGACCCAGTACTTC; d_gene: .; abundance: .; v_gene: TRBV2; j_gene: TRBJ2-5
CDR3aa: CASSLVRGGLGETQYF; CDR3nt: TGTGCCAGCAGCTTGGTGAGGGGGGGCCTTGGGGAGACCCAGTACTTC; d_gene: .; abundance: .; v_gene: TRBV5-4; j_gene: TRBJ2-5
CDR3aa: CASSYTAASTTEQYF; CDR3nt: TGTGCCAGCAGTTACACGGCAGCATCAACTACGGAGCAGTACTTC; d_gene: .; abundance: .; v_gene: TRBV6-5; j_gene: TRBJ2-7
CDR3aa: CASSLGTTDTQYF; CDR3nt: TGTGCCAGCAGCCTCGGGACTACAGATACGCAGTATTTT; d_gene: .; abundance: .; v_gene: TRBV7-9; j_gene: TRBJ2-3
CDR3aa: CASSEESGAYGYTF; CDR3nt: TGTGCCAGCAGTGAAGAGTCAGGGGCTTATGGCTACACCTTC; d_gene: .; abundance: .; v_gene: TRBV6-1; j_gene: TRBJ1-2
CDR3aa: CASRPGQGNSPLHF; CDR3nt: TGTGCCAGCAGACCGGGACAGGGTAATTCACCCCTCCACTTT; d_gene: TRBD1; abundance: .; v_gene: TRBV27; j_gene: TRBJ1-6
CDR3aa: CASGLVTGAAGYGYTF; CDR3nt: TGTGCTAGTGGTTTGGTAACAGGGGCCGCCGGCTATGGCTACACCTTC; d_gene: TRBD1; abundance: .; v_gene: TRBV12-5; j_gene: TRBJ1-2
CDR3aa: CASSLAAGGQETQYF; CDR3nt: TGTGCCAGCAGCTTGGCGGCAGGGGGCCAAGAGACCCAGTACTTC; d_gene: TRBD1; abundance: .; v_gene: TRBV5-6; j_gene: TRBJ2-5
CDR3aa: CASSSLVTGQDYGYTF; CDR3nt: TGTGCCAGCAGTTCGTTAGTGACAGGGCAGGACTATGGCTACACCTTC; d_gene: TRBD1; abundance: .; v_gene: TRBV7-9; j_gene: TRBJ1-2
CDR3aa: CASSGHRAREKLFF; CDR3nt: TGTGCCAGCAGCGGACACCGGGCTCGTGAAAAACTGTTTTTT; d_gene: .; abundance: .; v_gene: TRBV7-6; j_gene: TRBJ1-4
CDR3aa: CASSQGRGLVNNEQFF; CDR3nt: TGTGCCAGCAGCCAAGGCCGGGGACTTGTGAACAATGAGCAGTTCTTC; d_gene: .; abundance: few; v_gene: TRBV4-2; j_gene: TRBJ2-1
CDR3aa: CASSVDRPLHF; CDR3nt: TGTGCCAGCAGTGTAGACAGACCCCTCCACTTT; d_gene: .; abundance: .; v_gene: TRBV2; j_gene: TRBJ1-6
CDR3aa: CASPVEGAAEAFF; CDR3nt: TGTGCCAGCCCCGTAGAGGGCGCGGCTGAAGCTTTCTTT; d_gene: .; abundance: .; v_gene: TRBV6-1; j_gene: TRBJ1-1
CDR3aa: CASSLGQSTEAFF; CDR3nt: TGTGCCAGCAGCTTGGGACAGAGCACTGAAGCTTTCTTT; d_gene: TRBD1; abundance: few; v_gene: TRBV11-3; j_gene: TRBJ1-1
CDR3aa: CASSPGLNTGELFF; CDR3nt: TGTGCCAGTAGTCCGGGACTCAACACCGGGGAGCTGTTTTTT; d_gene: .; abundance: .; v_gene: TRBV19; j_gene: TRBJ2-2
CDR3aa: CASSHRDRKKEVTDTQYF; CDR3nt: TGCGCCAGCAGCCACCGGGACAGAAAAAAGGAGGTCACAGATACGCAGTATTTT; d_gene: TRBD1; abundance: few; v_gene: TRBV4-1; j_gene: TRBJ2-3
CDR3aa: CASSPDFADTQYF; CDR3nt: TGTGCCAGCTCACCAGACTTTGCAGATACGCAGTATTTT; d_gene: .; abundance: .; v_gene: TRBV18; j_gene: TRBJ2-3
CDR3aa: CASSLSSGSTDTQYF; CDR3nt: TGTGCCAGCAGTTTGTCTAGCGGGAGCACAGATACGCAGTATTTT; d_gene: TRBD2; abundance: .; v_gene: TRBV27; j_gene: TRBJ2-3
CDR3aa: CASSPRTDDEKLFF; CDR3nt: TGTGCCAGCTCACCACGGACAGACGATGAAAAACTGTTTTTT; d_gene: .; abundance: .; v_gene: TRBV18; j_gene: TRBJ1-4
CDR3aa: CASSLEIDTRPPNGYTF; CDR3nt: TGTGCCAGCAGCTTGGAGATCGACACTCGCCCTCCCAATGGCTACACCTTC; d_gene: .; abundance: .; v_gene: TRBV5-5; j_gene: TRBJ1-2
CDR3aa: CASRVPGQGGYTF; CDR3nt: TGTGCCAGCAGAGTGCCGGGACAGGGTGGCTACACCTTC; d_gene: TRBD1; abundance: once; v_gene: TRBV6-5; j_gene: TRBJ1-2
CDR3aa: CASTRGNQPQHF; CDR3nt: TGTGCCAGCACTCGGGGAAATCAGCCCCAGCATTTT; d_gene: .; abundance: few; v_gene: TRBV6-1; j_gene: TRBJ1-5
CDR3aa: CASSVLRGETQYF; CDR3nt: TGTGCCAGCAGTGTTCTACGGGGGGAGACCCAGTACTTC; d_gene: .; abundance: .; v_gene: TRBV6-1; j_gene: TRBJ2-5
CDR3aa: CASSQDLGATEQYF; CDR3nt: TGCGCCAGCAGCCAAGATCTGGGAGCGACCGAGCAGTACTTC; d_gene: .; abundance: .; v_gene: TRBV4-3; j_gene: TRBJ2-7
CDR3aa: CASKQGSGANVLTF; CDR3nt: TGTGCCAGCAAACAGGGGTCTGGGGCCAACGTCCTGACTTTC; d_gene: TRBD1; abundance: .; v_gene: TRBV6-6; j_gene: TRBJ2-6
CDR3aa: CASGVTSGANVLTF; CDR3nt: TGTGCCAGCGGAGTCACCTCTGGGGCCAACGTCCTGACTTTC; d_gene: .; abundance: .; v_gene: TRBV25-1; j_gene: TRBJ2-6
CDR3aa: CASRKLAGVEETQYF; CDR3nt: TGTGCCAGTAGGAAACTAGCGGGGGTTGAAGAGACCCAGTACTTC; d_gene: TRBD2; abundance: .; v_gene: TRBV19; j_gene: TRBJ2-5
CDR3aa: CASSNEIYSYNEQFF; CDR3nt: TGTGCCAGCAGCAACGAGATTTACTCCTACAATGAGCAGTTCTTC; d_gene: .; abundance: .; v_gene: TRBV21-1; j_gene: TRBJ2-1
CDR3aa: CASSLEIGANYGYTF; CDR3nt: TGCGCCAGCAGCTTGGAGATAGGGGCGAACTATGGCTACACCTTC; d_gene: .; abundance: .; v_gene: TRBV5-1; j_gene: TRBJ1-2
CDR3aa: CASSLDRSIYNEQFF; CDR3nt: TGTGCCAGCAGCCTCGACAGGTCAATCTACAATGAGCAGTTCTTC; d_gene: .; abundance: .; v_gene: TRBV7-7; j_gene: TRBJ2-1
CDR3aa: CASSIGGREVYEQYF; CDR3nt: TGTGCCAGTAGTATTGGAGGCAGAGAAGTCTACGAGCAGTACTTC; d_gene: .; abundance: .; v_gene: TRBV19; j_gene: TRBJ2-7
CDR3aa: CASSFGTSGTDTQYF; CDR3nt: TGCGCCAGCAGCTTCGGGACTAGCGGAACAGATACGCAGTATTTT; d_gene: TRBD2; abundance: .; v_gene: TRBV5-1; j_gene: TRBJ2-3
CDR3aa: CASSLAGTRNTGELFF; CDR3nt: TGCGCCAGCAGCTTGGCCGGGACAAGGAACACCGGGGAGCTGTTTTTT; d_gene: .; abundance: .; v_gene: TRBV5-1; j_gene: TRBJ2-2
CDR3aa: CASSQGLRTEAFF; CDR3nt: TGTGCCAGCAGCCAGGGGTTGCGGACTGAAGCTTTCTTT; d_gene: .; abundance: .; v_gene: TRBV28; j_gene: TRBJ1-1
CDR3aa: CASSHAGTGAYNEQFF; CDR3nt: TGTGCCAGCAGCCATGCCGGGACAGGGGCTTACAATGAGCAGTTCTTC; d_gene: TRBD1; abundance: .; v_gene: TRBV4-2; j_gene: TRBJ2-1
CDR3aa: CASRTLGSNQPQHF; CDR3nt: TGTGCCAGTAGGACTCTTGGTAGCAATCAGCCCCAGCATTTT; d_gene: .; abundance: .; v_gene: TRBV19; j_gene: TRBJ1-5
CDR3aa: CASSQGQGMEQYF; CDR3nt: TGCGCCAGCAGCCAAGGTCAGGGGATGGAGCAGTACTTC; d_gene: .; abundance: .; v_gene: TRBV4-3; j_gene: TRBJ2-7